These 2 T cell receptor beta chains share one sample of origin, sequenced in a study of shared clonotypes between healthy human individuals. Sequencing used immunoSEQ multiplex PCR; TCRdb keeps in-frame clones, though not all of them. The profile shows about 1.5 million clones, 95% to 99% of them singletons. The specimen was naive CD4+ T cells sorted from blood. This sample's subset: CD45RA+ positively selected. The receptors derive from a man aged 30 to 39 in good health.

The chain uses TRBV9 and TRBJ1-1; D remains ambiguous. Germline V lookup: CDR1 SGDLS, CDR2 YYNGEE. CDR3 length: 14 amino acids. V was clipped by 2 bases and J by 4 bases, with 12 bases between them. As DNA, the CDR3 is TGTGCCAGCAGCGTGACCCCCACTACCACTGAAGCTTTCTTT. Its protein is CASSVTPTTTEAFF.

The rearrangement links TRBV7-9 to TRBJ2-5; 7 bases line up with TRBD1. Germline trimming cut 1 base from V and 6 bases from J; bases unmatched to any gene: 14. CDR1 SEHNR and CDR2 FQNEAQ come from the germline V gene (reference sequence). The CDR3 is 17 amino acids. The CDR3 sequence: CASSLDLQGLSTQTQYF. The DNA of the CDR3 is TGTGCCAGCAGCTTAGATTTACAGGGGTTATCCACGCAGACCCAGTACTTC.